The 15 T cell receptor beta chains in this list originate from one sample, sequenced in a study of blood T cell repertoires in COVID-19. Assay used: immunoSEQ multiplex PCR; TCRdb lists only in-frame clones, some missing. This sample carries roughly 120,000 clones, almost 85% of them seen once, and the ten largest clones take about 8%. Sequencing was performed on peripheral blood. The receptor source for this set is a man aged 65-85 years with active or convalescent COVID-19.

This sequence joins TRBV28 and TRBJ1-5; 7 bases align to TRBD1. This CDR3 region has 19 residues. Germline V gene lookup returns CDR1 MDHEN and CDR2 SYDVKM. V was pared by 5 bases and J by 0 bases, with 16 bases of the junction left unmatched. CDR3 sequence reads: CASSLLGGQNHYSNQPQHF. CDR3 nucleotide sequence: TGTGCCAGCAGTCTTCTCGGGGGACAGAACCATTATAGCAATCAGCCCCAGCATTTT.

As concerns this clone: Other DNA sequences in the same sample also yield this CDR3. The chain recombines TRBV7-9 with TRBJ2-1; maybe TRBD2 (5 bases). The germline V gene encodes CDR1 SEHNR and CDR2 FQNEAQ (reference sequence). V dropped 5 bases and J dropped 4 bases, with 6 bases sitting between them. The CDR3 totals 12 residues. For the CDR3, the DNA is TGTGCCAGCAGCCCGGGGTACAATGAGCAGTTCTTC. Amino acids: CASSPGYNEQFF.

This chain joins TRBV6-5 and TRBJ1-1; possibly TRBD1 for D (5 bases). The CDR3 extends over 14 amino acids. Germline V gene sequence: CDR1 MNHEY, CDR2 SVGAGI. The germline V and J ends were trimmed by 2 bases and 7 bases, with 14 bases remaining between them. DNA of the CDR3: TGTGCCAGCAGTTACCGGGCCGACAGAGTTGAAGCTTTCTTT. It translates to CASSYRADRVEAFF.

The V gene is TRBV2, the J gene TRBJ2-4; 8 bases match TRBD1. Germline CDR1 and CDR2: SNHLY and FYNNEI. The CDR3 has 12 amino acids. V was pared by 5 bases and J by 6 bases, with 0 bases of the junction left unmatched. CDR3 DNA: TGTGCCAGCAGTACAGGGGGAAACATTCAGTACTTC. It is translated as CASSTGGNIQYF.

The chain uses TRBV15 and TRBJ2-7, with D unclear. Germline values: CDR1 LNHNV, CDR2 YYDKDF (reference sequence). The CDR3 contains 13 residues. Trimming took off 0 bases at V and 2 bases at J, with 5 bases between the two ends. The DNA for the CDR3 is TGTGCCACCAGCAGAGATGTCGCCTACGAGCAGTACTTC. It translates to CATSRDVAYEQYF. The whole variable domain, remainder taken from reference TRBV15 and TRBJ2-7, is DAMVIQNPRYQVTQFGKPVTLSCSQTLNHNVMYWYQQKSSQAPKLLFHYYDKDFNNEADTPDNFQSRRPNTSFCFLDIRSPGLGDTAMYLCATSRDVAYEQYFGPGTRLTVT.

This clone has only one observation. The gene calls are TRBV25-1 and TRBJ2-7, with D possibly TRBD2 on 6 matching bases. Trimming removed 4 bases at V and 1 base at J, with 14 bases between. The germline CDR1 and CDR2 sequences are MGHDK and SYGVNS. The CDR3 loop spans 15 amino acids. This chain's CDR3 is CASSVGLGGSYEQYF. CDR3 nucleotide sequence: TGTGCCAGCAGTGTGGGCCTCGGGGGATCCTACGAGCAGTACTTC.

The chain has TRBV18 and TRBJ1-5, with 7 nucleotides matching TRBD1. The CDR3 covers 15 residues. V was clipped by 3 bases and J by 0 bases; unmatched bases: 2. Germline V gives CDR1 KGHSH, CDR2 LQKENI. The CDR3 region is CASSPGQDSNQPQHF. CDR3 bases: TGTGCCAGCTCACCCGGACAGGATAGCAATCAGCCCCAGCATTTT. Filled out from reference TRBV18 and TRBJ1-5, the complete variable domain reads NAGVMQNPRHLVRRRGQEARLRCSPMKGHSHVYWYRQLPEEGLKFMVYLQKENIIDESGMPKERFSAEFPKEGPSILRIQQVVRGDSAAYFCASSPGQDSNQPQHFGDGTRLSIL.

The chain recombines TRBV12-3 or TRBV12-4 with TRBJ1-2, with a possible D match to TRBD1 (6 bases). This CDR3 has 12 amino acids. Trimming removed 6 bases from V and 3 bases from J, with 8 bases in between. CDR3 loop: CASRGGDYGYTF. The CDR3 DNA sequence: TGTGCCAGCAGAGGGGGTGACTATGGCTACACCTTC.

CDR3: CSVEVDRVLSGNTIYF. The CDR3 DNA sequence: TGCAGCGTTGAAGTGGACAGGGTACTCTCTGGAAACACCATATATTTT. V is TRBV29-1 and J is TRBJ1-3; 8 bases match TRBD1. The junction had 5 bases not matched to a gene; V was cut back by 1 base and J by 0 bases. The CDR3 runs 16 residues. In germline, CDR1 is SQVTM, CDR2 ANQGSEA.

The chain carries TRBV5-1 and TRBJ1-6, with D unresolved. V was trimmed by 0 bases and J by 6 bases, leaving 7 bases between them. Per germline, CDR1 SGHRS and CDR2 YFSETQ. The CDR3 covers 14 residues. For the CDR3, the DNA is TGCGCCAGCAGCTTGGACAGCCCTAATTCACCCCTCCACTTT. This encodes CASSLDSPNSPLHF.

J is TRBJ1-1 and V is TRBV6-2 or TRBV6-3; D is unclear. The CDR3 spans 14 residues. Trimming pared 6 bases from V and 1 base from J, leaving 12 bases between. Germline CDR1 is MNHEY and CDR2 is SVGEGT. DNA of the CDR3: TGTGCCAGCAGCCTCCCCCCCCAGAACACTGAAGCTTTCTTT. Encoded protein: CASSLPPQNTEAFF.

CDR3 DNA: TGTGCCAGCAGTTACTCGAGCAGGGGCGAGACCCAGTACTTC. This sequence encodes CASSYSSRGETQYF. The V call is TRBV6-6, the J call TRBJ2-5; a weak D match, TRBD1 (6 bases). The CDR3 runs to 14 residues. Germline-derived CDR1 and CDR2 are MNHNY and SVGAGI (reference sequence). V dropped 0 bases and J dropped 5 bases, with 10 bases sitting between them.

CDR3 bases: TGTGCCAGCCAGAGGACAGGGGGCTTTCAGCCCCAGCATTTT. This sequence encodes CASQRTGGFQPQHF. The rearrangement joins TRBV27 to TRBJ1-5, with TRBD1 identical over 11 bases. Looked up from germline, CDR1 is MNHEY and CDR2 is SMNVEV (reference sequence). The V gene end was trimmed by 8 bases and the J gene end by 6 bases; junction bases not matched to a gene: 6. The CDR3 sequence is 14 residues long.

The chain uses TRBV9 and TRBJ1-1; D unresolved. The germline V and J ends were trimmed by 3 bases and 1 base, with 10 bases remaining between them. The germline CDR1 and CDR2 sequences are SGDLS and YYNGEE. This CDR3 spans 14 amino acids. Here the CDR3 reads CASSASPGNTEAFF. CDR3 coding DNA: TGTGCCAGCAGCGCCTCGCCAGGGAACACTGAAGCTTTCTTT.

The chain is built from TRBV6-2 or TRBV6-3 and TRBJ1-2, with 8 bases fitting TRBD1. Unmatched junction bases numbered 5, after V lost 0 bases and J lost 5 bases. The CDR3 is made up of 15 amino acids. Germline CDR1 reads MNHEY; CDR2 reads SVGEGT. This chain's CDR3 is CASSYSIHRGYGYTF. Written as DNA, the CDR3 is TGTGCCAGCAGTTACTCGATTCACAGGGGGTATGGCTACACCTTC.